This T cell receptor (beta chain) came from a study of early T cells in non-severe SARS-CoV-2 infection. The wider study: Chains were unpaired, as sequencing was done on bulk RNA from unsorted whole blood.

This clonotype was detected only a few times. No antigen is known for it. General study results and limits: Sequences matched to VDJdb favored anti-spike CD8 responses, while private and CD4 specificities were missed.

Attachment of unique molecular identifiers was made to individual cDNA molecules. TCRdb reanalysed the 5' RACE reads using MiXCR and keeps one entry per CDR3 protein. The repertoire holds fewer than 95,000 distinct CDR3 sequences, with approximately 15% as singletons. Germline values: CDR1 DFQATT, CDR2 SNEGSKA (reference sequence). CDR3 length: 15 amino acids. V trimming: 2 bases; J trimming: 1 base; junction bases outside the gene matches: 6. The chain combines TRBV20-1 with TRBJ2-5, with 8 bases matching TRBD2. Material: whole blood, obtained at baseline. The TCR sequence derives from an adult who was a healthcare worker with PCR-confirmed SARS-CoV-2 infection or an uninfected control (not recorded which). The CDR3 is CSARSVGLVQETQYF. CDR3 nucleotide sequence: TGCAGTGCTAGAAGTGTGGGACTAGTCCAAGAGACCCAGTACTTC.